These 27 T cell receptor beta chains were all obtained from the same sample, sequenced in a study of human T cells and chemical hapten exposure (dated by TCRdb to 2020 to 2023). The sample's time point, from its label and the paper: healthy volunteer bleed at 6 weeks. Total RNA was extracted from unfractionated whole blood that had been collected in Tempus Blood RNA tubes. The receptor library was made with RACE. The data were produced on a NextSeq 500. TCRdb applied fastp at Q25 and MiXCR to the public reads, then kept only in-frame beta chains. Entries are consolidated by CDR3 protein sequence, retaining the most common genes and DNA. Counted in this sample were 65,000 or so distinct CDR3 sequences; roughly 6.1% of them appeared once. Of the sample, around 3.6% is held by the ten largest clones. The sequencing input was whole blood. These receptors all come from a female donor in good health. Some clones in this sample may be carry-over from other donors' samples.

The table lists this clonotype with a few counts. V is TRBV7-3 and J is TRBJ2-1; 7 nucleotides match TRBD2. The CDR3 runs 13 residues. The V segment lost 3 bases and the J segment 6 bases; nucleotides outside the gene matches: 2. Germline assignment: CDR1 SGHTA and CDR2 FQGTGA. The CDR3 DNA reads TGTGCCAGCAGCTTGGGGGGGATCAATGAGCAGTTCTTC. Encoded protein: CASSLGGINEQFF. The entire variable domain, with the rest obtained from reference TRBV7-3 and TRBJ2-1, is as follows: GAGVSQTPSNKVTEKGKYVELRCDPISGHTALYWYRQSLGQGPEFLIYFQGTGAADDSGLPNDRFFAVRPEGSVSTLKIQRTERGDSAVYLCASSLGGINEQFFGPGTRLTVL.

The V call is TRBV6-6, the J call TRBJ1-1; unclear D gene. From germline, CDR1 is MNHNY and CDR2 SVGAGI (reference sequence). V gave up 0 bases and J gave up 1 base, with 6 bases separating them. The CDR3 consists of 14 residues. CDR3 residues: CASSYSAGNTEAFF. The CDR3 nucleotides read TGTGCCAGCAGTTACTCCGCAGGGAACACTGAAGCTTTCTTT.

The CDR3 spells CSARDWQGSSYGYTF. CDR3 DNA: TGCAGTGCTAGAGATTGGCAGGGGAGTAGCTATGGCTACACCTTC. The genes are TRBV20-1 and TRBJ1-2, with D perhaps matching TRBD1 (6 bases). CDR1 DFQATT and CDR2 SNEGSKA come from the germline V gene (reference sequence). V gave up 0 bases and J gave up 4 bases, with 15 bases separating them. The CDR3 consists of 15 residues.

Ten or more counts support this clonotype. V and J are TRBV6-5 and TRBJ1-5; D not resolved. Trimming shortened V by 5 bases and J by 0 bases, and 5 bases separated the two germline ends. Germline V lookup: CDR1 MNHEY, CDR2 SVGAGI. CDR3 length equals 13 residues. CDR3 DNA: TGTGCCAGCAGTGGGTTTAGCAATCAGCCCCAGCATTTT. The encoded protein is CASSGFSNQPQHF.

The sample holds a few counts of this clonotype. V gene TRBV27 combines with J gene TRBJ2-2; 11 nucleotides line up with TRBD2. The CDR3 length is 16 residues. Germline CDR1 reads MNHEY; CDR2 reads SMNVEV (reference sequence). J was trimmed by 4 bases and V by 6 bases; bases with no gene match: 7. CDR3 nucleotide sequence: TGTGCCAGCAGGTCCCTAGCGGGGGGACCCACCGGGGAGCTGTTTTTT. Translated: CASRSLAGGPTGELFF.

This clonotype was observed a few times. The chain uses TRBV6-1 and TRBJ2-3, with 13 bases fitting TRBD2. V lost 10 bases, J lost 5 bases, and 6 bases stayed unmatched. Germline CDR1 reads MNHNS; CDR2 reads SASEGT. The CDR3 is made up of 14 amino acids. In DNA, the CDR3 is TGTGCCACCGGGACTAGCGGGAAATTAGATACGCAGTATTTT. Residues: CATGTSGKLDTQYF.

Comments on this clonotype: The junction and the germline gene differ at one end; a read error may be behind it. The chain is built from TRBV28 and TRBJ2-1, with D tentatively TRBD1 (6 bases). This CDR3 has 14 residues. Germline values: CDR1 MDHEN, CDR2 SYDVKM. The CDR3 loop is CASSLQGTRNEQFF. The CDR3 coding sequence is TGTGCTAGCAGTTTGCAGGGGACGCGAAATGAGCAGTTCTTC.

This clonotype was detected ten times or more. The V call is TRBV20-1, the J call TRBJ2-6; 7 bases agree with TRBD1. Unmatched junction bases numbered 10, after V lost 6 bases and J lost 2 bases. Germline V CDR1 and CDR2: DFQATT, SNEGSKA (reference sequence). This CDR3 is 16 amino acids long. The CDR3 reads CSASNRGEAGANVLTF. The CDR3 DNA is TGCAGTGCAAGCAACAGGGGTGAAGCTGGGGCCAACGTCCTGACTTTC.

The chain recombines TRBV21-1 with TRBJ2-4; the table's D call, TRBD1, has no DNA check behind it. TRBV21-1 counts as a pseudogene. The CDR3 runs 14 residues. For the CDR3, the DNA is TGTGCCAGCAGGACGGGACAGGAGAAAAACATTCAGTACTTC. It specifies CASRTGQEKNIQYF.

The chain employs TRBV5-1 and TRBJ2-5; 8 nucleotides line up with TRBD1. The CDR3 spans 16 residues. J gave up 9 bases and V 4 bases, and 17 bases lay outside the gene matches. Germline V gene lookup returns CDR1 SGHRS and CDR2 YFSETQ. The CDR3, as DNA: TGCGCCAGCAGCCCCGAAGCTGGACAGGGAGTTCTGGCCCAGTACTTC. This codes for CASSPEAGQGVLAQYF.

This clonotype was recorded at least ten times. V gene TRBV3-1 combines with J gene TRBJ2-3, with 7 bases that match TRBD2. J gave up 6 bases and V 2 bases, and 5 bases lay outside the gene matches. The CDR3 loop spans 14 amino acids. Germline CDR1 is LGHDT and CDR2 is YNNKEL (reference sequence). For the CDR3, the DNA is TGTGCCAGCAGCCAACGCGGGAGCGAGGATACGCAGTATTTT. It yields the protein CASSQRGSEDTQYF.

This clonotype was seen a handful of times. The rearrangement joins TRBV6-5 to TRBJ2-4; 11 bases align to TRBD2. There are 12 residues in the CDR3. Germline-derived CDR1 and CDR2 are MNHEY and SVGAGI. The V gene end was trimmed by 5 bases and the J gene end by 15 bases; junction bases not matched to a gene: 6. CDR3 protein: CASSATSGRVYF. CDR3 coding DNA: TGTGCCAGCAGTGCAACTAGCGGGAGAGTGTACTTC.

This clonotype has a count of ten or more. This CDR3 reads CASSWPGRLQPQHF. The CDR3, as DNA: TGTGCCAGCAGTTGGCCGGGACGGCTTCAGCCCCAGCATTTT. The chain has TRBV28 and TRBJ1-5, with TRBD1 as a possible D gene (5 bases). The CDR3 extends over 14 amino acids. Germline loops: CDR1 MDHEN, CDR2 SYDVKM. V shed 4 bases and J shed 6 bases, with 13 bases lying between them.

This clonotype was found many times. The V gene is TRBV27, the J gene TRBJ1-1; possible D gene TRBD1, 5 bases. The CDR3 is 13 amino acids. Germline CDR1 reads MNHEY; CDR2 reads SMNVEV (reference sequence). V dropped 4 bases and J dropped 8 bases, with 14 bases sitting between them. Here the CDR3 reads CASSSRDPREAFF. The CDR3 coding sequence is TGTGCCAGCAGTTCCCGGGACCCTAGGGAAGCTTTCTTT.

This rearrangement joins TRBV20-1 to TRBJ1-5; no reliable D call. The CDR3 totals 15 residues. The germline V gene encodes CDR1 DFQATT and CDR2 SNEGSKA (reference sequence). V shed 0 bases and J shed 3 bases, with 12 bases lying between them. The CDR3, as DNA: TGCAGTGCTAGAGAGGGAGGAGTTGACAATCAGCCCCAGCATTTT. Translating it yields CSAREGGVDNQPQHF.

This clonotype was seen more than once but under ten times. The chain uses TRBV7-2 and TRBJ1-6; D is undetermined. The V and J ends lost 5 bases and 8 bases respectively, with 22 bases between them. Germline CDR1 is SGHTA and CDR2 is FQGNSA. CDR3 length: 17 amino acids. The CDR3 region is CASSPTNSRGPHSPLHF. CDR3 DNA: TGTGCCAGCAGCCCGACTAATTCCCGCGGACCCCATTCACCCCTCCACTTT.

The sample holds a few counts of this clonotype. The J gene is TRBJ2-3, the V gene TRBV10-2; no firm D call. This CDR3 region has 14 residues. Germline V gene lookup returns CDR1 WSHSY and CDR2 SAAADI. V lost 3 bases, J lost 0 bases, and 7 bases lay in between. The CDR3 protein is CASSENLSTDTQYF. DNA of the CDR3: TGCGCCAGCAGTGAAAACTTGAGCACAGATACGCAGTATTTT.

In the case of this clonotype: A read error is possible here, since a much larger clone lies one base away. The gene calls are TRBV25-1 and TRBJ2-1, with TRBD2 as a possible D gene (6 bases). This CDR3 spans 16 amino acids. Trimming pared 4 bases from V and 6 bases from J, leaving 19 bases between. Germline CDR1 MGHDK, CDR2 SYGVNS. The CDR3 is CASSVNLVRDSNEQFF. DNA of the CDR3: TGTGCCAGCAGTGTTAATCTTGTCCGGGACTCCAATGAGCAGTTCTTC.

In its sample, this clonotype was seen a few times. Written as DNA, the CDR3 is TGTGCCAGCAGCTTAAACGCAGGGAATAATTCACCCCTCCACTTT. Amino acid sequence: CASSLNAGNNSPLHF. J is TRBJ1-6 and V is TRBV7-3; a weak D match, TRBD1 (5 bases). The germline V and J ends were trimmed by 1 base and 5 bases, with 9 bases remaining between them. Germline loops: CDR1 SGHTA, CDR2 FQGTGA. CDR3 size: 15 residues.

At least ten counts were recorded for this clonotype. The chain couples TRBV5-1 to TRBJ2-3; 13 bases fit TRBD2. CDR1 is SGHRS, CDR2 YFSETQ, per germline. The ends lost 3 bases at V and 2 bases at J; junction bases unmatched: 3. CDR3 size: 16 residues. In DNA, the CDR3 is TGCGCCAGCAGCTCCGGACTAGCGGGAGTCACAGATACGCAGTATTTT. Translation gives CASSSGLAGVTDTQYF.

This clonotype is medium-sized within its sample. The chain recombines TRBV7-3 with TRBJ2-6; D gene uncertain. CDR1 and CDR2 from the germline V gene are SGHTA and FQGTGA. The CDR3 spans 16 residues. V lost 4 bases, J lost 2 bases, and 12 bases lay in between. The CDR3 reads CASSYGSGTGANVLTF. In nucleotides, the CDR3 is TGTGCCAGCAGCTATGGATCCGGTACTGGGGCCAACGTCCTGACTTTC.

The table lists this clonotype with a few counts. This sequence joins TRBV29-1 and TRBJ1-5, with no clear D. V lost 4 bases and J lost 9, with 22 bases in between. Germline CDR1 reads SQVTM; CDR2 reads ANQGSEA. The CDR3 has 15 amino acids. The CDR3 DNA follows: TGCAGCGTTGTTCCCGGGCTCAACCCTGGTGGGCCCCAGCATTTT. It encodes CSVVPGLNPGGPQHF.

This clonotype was seen ten or more times. The rearrangement uses TRBV5-4 and TRBJ2-5; D gene uncertain. Trimming cost V 0 bases and J 1 base, with 1 base left between them. This CDR3 has 12 residues. The germline V gene encodes CDR1 SGHNT and CDR2 YYREEE (reference sequence). The CDR3: CASSLAQETQYF. CDR3 nucleotide sequence: TGTGCCAGCAGCTTGGCCCAAGAGACCCAGTACTTC.

This clonotype was observed many times. This rearrangement joins TRBV7-9 to TRBJ2-1; TRBD2 agrees at 10 bases. The germline V gene encodes CDR1 SEHNR and CDR2 FQNEAQ (reference sequence). The CDR3 is made up of 14 amino acids. With V trimmed by 4 bases and J by 8 bases, 5 bases remained unmatched. CDR3 in amino acids: CASSSLAGEDEQFF. CDR3 nucleotides: TGTGCCAGCAGCTCCCTAGCGGGAGAAGATGAGCAGTTCTTC.

This clonotype occurred many times. V is TRBV20-1 and J is TRBJ1-5, with a possible D match to TRBD1 (5 bases). Germline V gives CDR1 DFQATT, CDR2 SNEGSKA (reference sequence). Trimming cost V 0 bases and J 7 bases, with 13 bases left between them. This CDR3 spans 14 amino acids. The chain's CDR3 is CSAREGREEQPQHF. In nucleotides, the CDR3 is TGCAGTGCTAGAGAAGGCAGGGAGGAACAGCCCCAGCATTTT.

In its sample, this clonotype was seen many times. This chain uses TRBV12-3 or TRBV12-4 with TRBJ2-1, with TRBD1 identical over 7 bases. V was clipped by 5 bases and J by 8 bases; unmatched bases: 15. The CDR3 has 16 residues. The CDR3 coding sequence is TGTGCCAGCAGTCCCATGCTGGCAGGGGGTTTACATGAGCAGTTCTTC. Its protein product is CASSPMLAGGLHEQFF.

In this sample, this clonotype turned up many times. V usage is TRBV15 and J usage is TRBJ1-5; 8 bases fit TRBD1. Looked up from germline, CDR1 is LNHNV and CDR2 is YYDKDF (reference sequence). The CDR3 is 15 amino acids. J lost 4 bases, V lost 5 bases, and 7 bases had no gene match. The CDR3, as DNA: TGTGCCACCAGCCGGTGGGGACAGGCGAATCAGCCCCAGCATTTT. It translates to CATSRWGQANQPQHF.